The 8 T cell receptor beta chains below were found in one sample sequenced in a study of blood T cell repertoires in COVID-19. Data came from immunoSEQ multiplex PCR; TCRdb stores just in-frame clones and leaves some out. This table has 250,000 to 300,000 clones, under 90% appearing once. Sequencing was performed on peripheral blood. The source of these receptors is a man between 60 and 75 years old with acute or convalescent COVID-19.

The chain is built from TRBV3-1 (or the pseudogene TRBV3-2) and TRBJ2-7, with D maybe TRBD2 (6 bases). The V end lost 1 base, the J end lost 6 bases, and 13 bases lay between the germline ends. The CDR3 runs 14 residues. Germline V gene sequence: CDR1 LGHDT, CDR2 YNNKEL (reference sequence). CDR3 sequence (DNA): TGTGCCAGCAGCCAAGGGGGGGTGGTGGGCGAGCAGTACTTC. It codes for CASSQGGVVGEQYF.

This clone was seen more than once but under ten times. The rearrangement links TRBV18 to TRBJ2-1, with 9 bases aligning to TRBD2. V lost 6 bases to trimming and J lost 5 bases; unmatched junction nucleotides: 11. The CDR3 extends over 16 amino acids. The germline CDR1 and CDR2 sequences are KGHSH and LQKENI. This CDR3 reads CASSARGTSTHNEQFF. CDR3 nucleotides: TGTGCCAGCTCTGCACGCGGGACTAGCACCCACAATGAGCAGTTCTTC.

The V call is TRBV27, the J call TRBJ2-4; 10 nucleotides line up with TRBD2. The CDR3 is 15 amino acids. The V gene's germline CDR1 is MNHEY and CDR2 SMNVEV (reference sequence). With V trimmed by 5 bases and J by 0 bases, 1 base remained unmatched. CDR3 protein: CASSRLAGAKNIQYF. In DNA, the CDR3 is TGTGCCAGCAGTCGACTAGCGGGAGCCAAAAACATTCAGTACTTC.

The J gene is TRBJ2-1, the V gene TRBV7-9; 7 bases agree with TRBD1. J lost 4 bases, V lost 5 bases, and 5 bases had no gene match. This CDR3 has 14 amino acids. From germline, CDR1 is SEHNR and CDR2 FQNEAQ (reference sequence). DNA for the CDR3: TGTGCCAGCAGCCTTACAGGGGCTTACAATGAGCAGTTCTTC. Protein sequence: CASSLTGAYNEQFF. Using reference TRBV7-9 and TRBJ2-1 for the parts outside the CDR3, the full variable domain is DTGVSQNPRHKITKRGQNVTFRCDPISEHNRLYWYRQTLGQGPEFLTYFQNEAQLEKSRLLSDRFSAERPKGSFSTLEIQRTEQGDSAMYLCASSLTGAYNEQFFGPGTRLTVL.

Only a few counts were recorded for this clone. The J gene is TRBJ1-5, the V gene TRBV18; no clear D gene. V was cut by 5 bases and J by 0 bases, with 14 bases left in between. Germline values: CDR1 KGHSH, CDR2 LQKENI. CDR3 length: 16 residues. DNA for the CDR3: TGTGCCAGCTCAGCTTCAGATTTTTATAGCAATCAGCCCCAGCATTTT. Translating it yields CASSASDFYSNQPQHF.

The chain links TRBV7-3 to TRBJ2-1; a weak D match, TRBD2 (6 bases). V shed 2 bases and J shed 2 bases, with 10 bases lying between them. Germline loops: CDR1 SGHTA, CDR2 FQGTGA. The CDR3 runs to 15 residues. In DNA, the CDR3 is TGTGCCAGCAGCTTACCGGGAGAGGCCTACAATGAGCAGTTCTTC. Translated, it gives CASSLPGEAYNEQFF.

This rearrangement joins TRBV6-5 to TRBJ1-6, with D perhaps matching TRBD1 (5 bases). This CDR3 has 14 residues. Germline lookup yields CDR1 MNHEY and CDR2 SVGAGI. V shed 1 base and J shed 10 bases, with 11 bases lying between them. The CDR3 sequence: CASSYFRGFSPLHF. The DNA of the CDR3 is TGTGCCAGCAGTTACTTTAGGGGCTTCTCACCCCTCCACTTT.

About this clone itself: The identical CDR3 is also encoded by other nucleotide sequences in the sample. This chain connects TRBV4-2 to TRBJ1-1; D is unclear. The CDR3 spans 14 residues. The ends were cut back, 0 bases at V and 0 bases at J, with 5 bases in the middle. Germline CDR1 reads LGHNA; CDR2 reads YNFKEQ. CDR3 DNA sequence: TGTGCCAGCAGCCAAGACCTCTTGAACACTGAAGCTTTCTTT. It specifies CASSQDLLNTEAFF.